The clone carrying this T cell receptor beta chain was found a few times. This sample was taken from a study of blood T cell repertoires in COVID-19. Study in general: Italy, Spain and the United States were the sources of the convalescent and acute COVID-19 samples.

Original analysis: Estimation of nucleated cell counts was performed using reference gene primer amplification. The method was immunoSEQ multiplex PCR; TCRdb's version includes in-frame clones alone and lacks a portion of them. V and J calls plus clone size are reproduced from that table; the DNA served to infer D and trimming. This table has about 74,000 clones, roughly 80% appearing once. Trimming cost V 7 bases and J 3 bases; bases outside gene matches: 5. There are 14 residues in the CDR3. Germline V CDR1 and CDR2: SNHLY, FYNNEI. Material: peripheral blood. The clonotype comes from a man between 50 and 59 years old with active COVID-19. The chain joins TRBV2 to TRBJ1-5; 8 bases line up with TRBD1. Written as DNA, the CDR3 is TGTGCCAGCAAGGGGACAGGACTCAATCAGCCCCAGCATTTT. Translation gives CASKGTGLNQPQHF.